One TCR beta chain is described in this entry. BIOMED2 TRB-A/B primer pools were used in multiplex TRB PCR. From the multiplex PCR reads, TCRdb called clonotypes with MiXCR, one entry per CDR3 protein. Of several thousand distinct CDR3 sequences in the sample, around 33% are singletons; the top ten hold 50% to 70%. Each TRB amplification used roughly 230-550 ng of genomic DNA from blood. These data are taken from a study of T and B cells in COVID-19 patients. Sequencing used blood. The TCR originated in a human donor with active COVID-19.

CDR3 region: CASTPGGLNEQYF. In DNA form, the CDR3 reads TGTGCCAGCACCCCCGGAGGGTTGAACGAGCAGTACTTC. V and J are TRBV7-9 and TRBJ2-7, with D perhaps matching TRBD2 (6 bases). Deletions cut 7 bases from V and 5 bases from J, with 15 bases between. The CDR3 covers 13 residues. The V gene's germline CDR1 is SEHNR and CDR2 FQNEAQ (reference sequence).